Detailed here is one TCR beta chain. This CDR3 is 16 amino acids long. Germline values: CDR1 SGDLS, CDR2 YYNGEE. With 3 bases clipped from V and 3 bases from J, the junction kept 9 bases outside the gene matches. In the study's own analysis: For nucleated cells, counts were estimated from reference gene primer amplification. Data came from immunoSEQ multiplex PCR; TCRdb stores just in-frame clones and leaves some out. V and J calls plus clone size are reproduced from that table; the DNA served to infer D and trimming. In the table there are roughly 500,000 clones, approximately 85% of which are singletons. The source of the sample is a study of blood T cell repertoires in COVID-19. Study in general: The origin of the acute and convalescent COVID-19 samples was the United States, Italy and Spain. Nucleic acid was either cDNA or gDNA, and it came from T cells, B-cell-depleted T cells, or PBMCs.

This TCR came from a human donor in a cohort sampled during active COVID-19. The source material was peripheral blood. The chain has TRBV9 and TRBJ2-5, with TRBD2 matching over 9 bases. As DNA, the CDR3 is TGTGCCAGCAGCGGAAAATTAGCGGGAGTAAAAGAGACCCAGTACTTC. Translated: CASSGKLAGVKETQYF.